The clone carrying this TCR beta chain occurred many times. The antigen is not known. The sample is drawn from a study of spatial heterogeneity in lung cancer. About the study: Detected sequences consistently included more beta-chain ones than alpha-chain ones.

Study observations and caveats: In tumors, expanded intratumoral alpha and beta TCR counts tracked mutation counts.

The time point denotes: sample taken at primary tumor resection. TCRdb processed the 5' RACE reads anew with MiXCR; each CDR3 protein has one entry. In the table there are around 100,000 distinct CDR3 sequences, about 4.6% of which are singletons. Germline V gives CDR1 MNHEY, CDR2 SVGAGI. The V and J ends lost 7 bases and 2 bases respectively, with 17 bases between them. This CDR3 contains 15 residues. The receptor was derived from a male donor with early-stage non-small cell lung cancer. The gene calls are TRBV6-5 and TRBJ2-5; unclear D gene. The sample consisted of lung tumor tissue, taken at surgery. As DNA, the CDR3 is TGTGCCAGCACTTCTGCGTACAGTGGACAAGAGACCCAGTACTTC. It is translated as CASTSAYSGQETQYF.